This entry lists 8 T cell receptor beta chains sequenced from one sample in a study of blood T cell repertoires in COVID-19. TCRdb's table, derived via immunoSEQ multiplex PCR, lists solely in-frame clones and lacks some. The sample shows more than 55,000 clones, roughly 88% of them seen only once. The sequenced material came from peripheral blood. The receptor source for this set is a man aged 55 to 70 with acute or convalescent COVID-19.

CDR3 amino acids: CASSDLRDSFLNTEAFF. The CDR3 bases are TGTGCCAGCAGTGACCTCCGGGACAGTTTTTTGAACACTGAAGCTTTCTTT. The V call is TRBV28, the J call TRBJ1-1, with 7 nucleotides matching TRBD1. Germline V lookup: CDR1 MDHEN, CDR2 SYDVKM. The CDR3 contains 17 residues. The trim removed 5 bases at V and 0 bases at J, leaving 12 bases unmatched.

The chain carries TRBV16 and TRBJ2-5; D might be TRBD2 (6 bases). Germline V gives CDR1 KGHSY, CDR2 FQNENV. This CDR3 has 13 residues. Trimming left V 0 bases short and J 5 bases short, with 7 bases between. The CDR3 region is CASSQSGRETQYF. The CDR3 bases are TGTGCCAGCAGCCAATCGGGGAGGGAGACCCAGTACTTC. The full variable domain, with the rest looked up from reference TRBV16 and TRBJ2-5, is GEEVAQTPKHLVRGEGQKAKLYCAPIKGHSYVFWYQQVLKNEFKFLISFQNENVFDETGMPKERFSAKCLPNSPCSLEIQATKLEDSAVYFCASSQSGRETQYFGPGTRLLVL.

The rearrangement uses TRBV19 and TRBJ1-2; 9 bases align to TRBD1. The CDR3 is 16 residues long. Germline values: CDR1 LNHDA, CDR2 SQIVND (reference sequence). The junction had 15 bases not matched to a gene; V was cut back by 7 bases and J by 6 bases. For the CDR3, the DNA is TGTGCCAGTATTCTTACACGGGACAGGGAAGCTCATGGCTACACCTTC. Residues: CASILTRDREAHGYTF.

Here the CDR3 DNA reads TGTGCCAGCAGTTCCTCGGTAGCAACTAATGAAAAACTGTTTTTT. Translated, it gives CASSSSVATNEKLFF. V gene TRBV28 combines with J gene TRBJ1-4; D remains unclear. Germline CDR1 is MDHEN and CDR2 is SYDVKM. The CDR3 extends over 15 amino acids. Trimming removed 4 bases at V and 0 bases at J, with 9 bases between.

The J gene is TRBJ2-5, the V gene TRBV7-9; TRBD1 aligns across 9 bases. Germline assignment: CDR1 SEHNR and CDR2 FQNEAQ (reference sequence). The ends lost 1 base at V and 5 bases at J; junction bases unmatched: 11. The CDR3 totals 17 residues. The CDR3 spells CASSLVDLSTGGETQYF. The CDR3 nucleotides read TGTGCCAGCAGCTTAGTTGATTTATCGACAGGGGGGGAGACCCAGTACTTC.

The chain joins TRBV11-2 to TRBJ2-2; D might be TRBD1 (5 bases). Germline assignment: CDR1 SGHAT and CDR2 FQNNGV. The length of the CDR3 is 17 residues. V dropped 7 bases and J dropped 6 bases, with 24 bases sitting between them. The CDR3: CASTLFFSRERAGELFF. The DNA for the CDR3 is TGTGCCAGCACCCTTTTTTTTAGCAGGGAAAGGGCCGGGGAGCTGTTTTTT.

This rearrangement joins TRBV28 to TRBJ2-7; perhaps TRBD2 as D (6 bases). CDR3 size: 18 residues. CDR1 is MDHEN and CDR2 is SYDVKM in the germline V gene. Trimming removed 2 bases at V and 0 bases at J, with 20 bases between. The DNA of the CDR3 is TGTGCCAGCAGTTTAAAACCCCCCCGGGAGCGAGGCTCCTACGAGCAGTACTTC. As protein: CASSLKPPRERGSYEQYF.

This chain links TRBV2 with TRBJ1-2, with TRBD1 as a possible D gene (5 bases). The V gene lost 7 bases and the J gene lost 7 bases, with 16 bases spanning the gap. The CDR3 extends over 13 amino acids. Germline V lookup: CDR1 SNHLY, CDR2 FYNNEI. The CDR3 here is CASKKEGSVGYTF. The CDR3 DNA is TGTGCCAGCAAAAAGGAGGGGTCAGTTGGCTACACCTTC.